This note documents a single TCR beta chain sequence. Its antigen is unknown. Germline assignment: CDR1 GTSNPN and CDR2 SVGIG (reference sequence). This CDR3 comprises 15 residues. Trimming removed 1 base from V and 0 bases from J, with 13 bases in between. This sample was taken from a study of graft-versus-host responses after intestinal transplantation. Study-level information: Multivisceral, liver-intestinal, or isolated intestinal grafts were transplanted into recipients. For 2 to 4 years after anti-thymocyte globulin induction, all recipients took tacrolimus and steroids. Study-level points and caveats: The marrow of recipients harbored GvH clones, and ileum or blood showed some of them first. Graft-donor T cell macrochimerism in patients accompanied high graft-versus-host to host-versus-graft clonal ratios in allografts.

Generated by immunoSEQ multiplex PCR, the TCRdb table keeps only in-frame clones and is missing some. The data contain tens of thousands of clones, 70% to 90% of them singletons. The genes are TRBV30 and TRBJ2-7, with D possibly being TRBD2 (7 bases). The starting material was unstimulated CD4+ T cells sorted from spleen or lymph node cells, obtained before transplant. This TCR was sampled from a human donor who was the organ donor for an intestinal transplant. In DNA, the CDR3 is TGTGCCTGGAGTGGGGGGGGCTCCAACTCCTACGAGCAGTACTTC. Translating gives CAWSGGGSNSYEQYF.